Listed below are T cell receptor beta chains from one sample, sequenced in a study of technical replicates of blood from a handful of donors. The table came from immunoSEQ multiplex PCR; TCRdb's copy has only in-frame clones and leaves some out. This sample has 83,000 or so clones, with approximately 94% found just once. The material sequenced was T cells isolated from PBMCs. These receptors came from a human donor in good health. Each CDR3 is given with its conserved first and last residue.

V gene | CDR3 protein
TRBV14 | CASSQESERLSTDTQYF
TRBV6-6 | CASTEGAINQPQHF
TRBV6-1 | CASSEDSYNEQFF
TRBV9 | CASSVVGQGGANTGELFF
TRBV27 | CASSFGQLAGGRETQYF
TRBV13 | CASSLQGGETDTQYF
TRBV11-2 | CMVPDNEQFF
TRBV6-5 | CASRRIQAQYNEQFF
TRBV27 | CASSLGGWTGSYEQFF
TRBV27 | CASSLVRVGPYEQYF
TRBV7-4 | CASPASSYNEQFF
TRBV6-5 | CASSYSGGYMNTEAFF
TRBV7-9 | CASSLFGTGDPSYEQYF
TRBV5-4 | CASSEGAAGANVLTF
TRBV23-1 | CASSQWRDRDTGELFF
TRBV11-2 | CASSYLRSGSEAFF